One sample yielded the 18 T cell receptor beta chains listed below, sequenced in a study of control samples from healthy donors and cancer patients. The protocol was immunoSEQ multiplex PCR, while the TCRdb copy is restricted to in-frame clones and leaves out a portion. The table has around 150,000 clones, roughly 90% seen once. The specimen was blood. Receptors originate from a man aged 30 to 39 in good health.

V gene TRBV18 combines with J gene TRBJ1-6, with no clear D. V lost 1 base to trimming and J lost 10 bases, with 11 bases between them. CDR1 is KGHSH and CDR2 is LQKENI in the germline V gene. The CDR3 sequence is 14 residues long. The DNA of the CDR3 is TGTGCCAGCTCACCACAGCAGGAACACTCACCCCTCCACTTT. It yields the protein CASSPQQEHSPLHF.

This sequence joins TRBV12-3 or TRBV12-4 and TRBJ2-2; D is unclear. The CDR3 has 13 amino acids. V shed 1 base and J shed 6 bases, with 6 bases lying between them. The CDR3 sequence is CASSLEGPGELFF. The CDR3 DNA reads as TGTGCCAGCAGTTTAGAGGGCCCCGGGGAGCTGTTTTTT.

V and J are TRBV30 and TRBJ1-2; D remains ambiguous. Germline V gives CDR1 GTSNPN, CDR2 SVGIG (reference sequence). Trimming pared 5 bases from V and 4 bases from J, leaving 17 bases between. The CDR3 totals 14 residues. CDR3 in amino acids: CAWPAIRETYGYTF. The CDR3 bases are TGTGCCTGGCCCGCCATAAGGGAAACCTATGGCTACACCTTC.

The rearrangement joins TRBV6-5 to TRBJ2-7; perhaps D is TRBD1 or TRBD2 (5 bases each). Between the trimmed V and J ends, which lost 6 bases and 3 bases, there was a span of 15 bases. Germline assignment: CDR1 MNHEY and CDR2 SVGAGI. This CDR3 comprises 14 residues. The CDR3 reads CASRSGTEVYEQYF. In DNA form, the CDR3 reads TGTGCCAGCAGGTCCGGGACGGAAGTCTACGAGCAGTACTTC.

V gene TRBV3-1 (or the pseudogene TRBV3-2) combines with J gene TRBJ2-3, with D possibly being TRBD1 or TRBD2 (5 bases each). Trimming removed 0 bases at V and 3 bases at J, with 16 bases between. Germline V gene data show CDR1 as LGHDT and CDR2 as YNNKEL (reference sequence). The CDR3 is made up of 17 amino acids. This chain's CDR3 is CASSQEGEGPITDTQYF. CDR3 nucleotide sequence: TGTGCCAGCAGCCAAGAAGGTGAGGGGCCTATAACAGATACGCAGTATTTT.

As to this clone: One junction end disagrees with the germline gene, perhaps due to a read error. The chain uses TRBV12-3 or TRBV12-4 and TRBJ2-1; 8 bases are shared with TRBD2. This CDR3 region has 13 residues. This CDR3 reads CASSFSRREEIVF. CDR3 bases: TGTGCCAGCAGTTTTTCTCGGCGGGAGGAGATCGTCTTC.

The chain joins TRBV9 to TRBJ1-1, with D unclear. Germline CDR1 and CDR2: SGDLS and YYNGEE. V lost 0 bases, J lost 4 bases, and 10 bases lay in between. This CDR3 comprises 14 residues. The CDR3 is CASSVGHASTEAFF. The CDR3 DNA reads TGTGCCAGCAGCGTAGGGCACGCCAGCACTGAAGCTTTCTTT.

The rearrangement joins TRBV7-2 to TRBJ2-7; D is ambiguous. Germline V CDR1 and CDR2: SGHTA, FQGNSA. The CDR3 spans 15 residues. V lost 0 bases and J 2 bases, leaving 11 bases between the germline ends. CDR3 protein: CASSLASTVPYEQYF. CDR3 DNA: TGTGCCAGCAGCTTAGCGAGTACTGTACCCTACGAGCAGTACTTC.

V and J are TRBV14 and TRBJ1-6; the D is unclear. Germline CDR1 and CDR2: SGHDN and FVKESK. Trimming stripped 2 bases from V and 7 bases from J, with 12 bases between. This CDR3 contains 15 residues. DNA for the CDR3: TGTGCCAGCAGCCAAACTGGCTACCGGAATTCACCCCTCCACTTT. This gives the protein CASSQTGYRNSPLHF.

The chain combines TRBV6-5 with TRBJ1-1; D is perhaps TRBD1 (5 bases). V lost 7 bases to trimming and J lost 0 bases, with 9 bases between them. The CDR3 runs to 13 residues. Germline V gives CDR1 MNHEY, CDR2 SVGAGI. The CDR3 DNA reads TGTGCCAGCACAGACAGCATGAACACTGAAGCTTTCTTT. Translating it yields CASTDSMNTEAFF.

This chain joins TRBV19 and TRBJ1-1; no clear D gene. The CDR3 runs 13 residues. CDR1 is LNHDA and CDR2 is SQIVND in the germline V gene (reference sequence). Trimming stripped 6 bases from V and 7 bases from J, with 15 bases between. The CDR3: CASRTETNFEAFF. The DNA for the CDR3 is TGTGCCAGTAGAACGGAAACGAACTTTGAAGCTTTCTTT.

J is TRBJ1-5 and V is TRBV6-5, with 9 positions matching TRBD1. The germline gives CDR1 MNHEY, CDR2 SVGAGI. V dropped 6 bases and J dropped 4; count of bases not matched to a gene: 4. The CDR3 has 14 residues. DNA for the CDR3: TGTGCCAGCAGGGGACAGGGTCCGAATCAGCCCCAGCATTTT. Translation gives CASRGQGPNQPQHF.

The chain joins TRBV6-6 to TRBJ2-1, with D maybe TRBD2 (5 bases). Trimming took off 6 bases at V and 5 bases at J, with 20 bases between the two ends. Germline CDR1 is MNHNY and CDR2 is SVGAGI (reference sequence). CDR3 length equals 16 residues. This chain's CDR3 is CASSPSRGNWDNEQFF. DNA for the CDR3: TGTGCCAGCAGCCCGAGTCGGGGAAATTGGGACAATGAGCAGTTCTTC.

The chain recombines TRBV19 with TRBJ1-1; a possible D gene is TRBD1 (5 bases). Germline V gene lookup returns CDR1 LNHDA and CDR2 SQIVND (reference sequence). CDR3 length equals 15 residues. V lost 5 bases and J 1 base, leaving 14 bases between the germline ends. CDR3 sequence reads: CASSFRGVPNTEAFF. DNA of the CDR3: TGTGCCAGTAGTTTCCGGGGGGTACCGAACACTGAAGCTTTCTTT.

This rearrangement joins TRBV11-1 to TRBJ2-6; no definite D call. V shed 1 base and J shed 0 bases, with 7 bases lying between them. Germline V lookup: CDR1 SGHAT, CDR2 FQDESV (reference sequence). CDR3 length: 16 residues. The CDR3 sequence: CASSLGRPSGANVLTF. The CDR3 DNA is TGTGCCAGCAGCTTAGGACGGCCCTCTGGGGCCAACGTCCTGACTTTC.

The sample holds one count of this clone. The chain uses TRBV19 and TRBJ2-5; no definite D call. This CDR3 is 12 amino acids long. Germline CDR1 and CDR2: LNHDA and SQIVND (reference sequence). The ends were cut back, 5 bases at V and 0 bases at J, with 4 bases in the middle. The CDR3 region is CASSPDQETQYF. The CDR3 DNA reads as TGTGCCAGTAGTCCCGACCAAGAGACCCAGTACTTC.

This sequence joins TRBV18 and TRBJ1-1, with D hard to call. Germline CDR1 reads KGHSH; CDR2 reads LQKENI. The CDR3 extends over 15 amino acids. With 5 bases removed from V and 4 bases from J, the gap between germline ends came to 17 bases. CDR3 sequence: CASSFRPRPPTEAFF. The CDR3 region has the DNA TGTGCCAGCTCATTTCGTCCTCGTCCCCCCACTGAAGCTTTCTTT.

The CDR3 region is CASSLGRPRGAQYF. The DNA of the CDR3 is TGTGCCAGCAGTTTAGGTCGGCCGCGGGGGGCCCAGTACTTC. This sequence joins TRBV28 and TRBJ2-5; 8 bases are a match to TRBD2. The CDR3 is 14 residues long. Trimming cost V 2 bases and J 9 bases; bases outside gene matches: 8. Germline CDR1 reads MDHEN; CDR2 reads SYDVKM. The whole variable domain, remainder taken from reference TRBV28 and TRBJ2-5, is DVKVTQSSRYLVKRTGEKVFLECVQDMDHENMFWYRQDPGLGLRLIYFSYDVKMKEKGDIPEGYSVSREKKERFSLILESASTNQTSMYLCASSLGRPRGAQYFGPGTRLLVL.